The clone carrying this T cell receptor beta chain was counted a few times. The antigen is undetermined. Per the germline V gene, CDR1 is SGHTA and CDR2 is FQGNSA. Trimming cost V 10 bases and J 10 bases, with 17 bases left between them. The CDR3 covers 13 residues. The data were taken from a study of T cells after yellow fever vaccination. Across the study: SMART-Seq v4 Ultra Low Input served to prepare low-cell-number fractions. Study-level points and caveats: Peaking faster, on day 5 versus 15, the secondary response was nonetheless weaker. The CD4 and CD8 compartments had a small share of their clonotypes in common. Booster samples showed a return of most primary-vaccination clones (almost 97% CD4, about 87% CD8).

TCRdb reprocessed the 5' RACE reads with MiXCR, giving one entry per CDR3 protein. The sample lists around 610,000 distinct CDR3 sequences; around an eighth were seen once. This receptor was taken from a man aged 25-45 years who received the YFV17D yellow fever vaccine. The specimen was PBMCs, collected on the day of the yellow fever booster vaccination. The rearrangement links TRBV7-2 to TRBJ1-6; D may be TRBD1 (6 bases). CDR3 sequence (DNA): TGTGCCACCCAGGGGAGTCTCGGGTCACCCCTCCACTTT. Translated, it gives CATQGSLGSPLHF. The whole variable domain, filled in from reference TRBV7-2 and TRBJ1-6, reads GAGVSQSPSNKVTEKGKDVELRCDPISGHTALYWYRQSLGQGLEFLIYFQGNSAPDKSGLPSDRFSAERTGGSVSTLTIQRTQQEDSAVYLCATQGSLGSPLHFGNGTRLTVT.